The 24 T cell receptor beta chains presented below share a single source sample, sequenced in a study of glioma-infiltrating T cells after dendritic cell vaccination. The repertoire was sequenced with immunoSEQ multiplex PCR; TCRdb's copy has only in-frame clones and lacks some. The sample comprises around 89,000 clones, under 90% of which are singletons, and 15% to 17% rests with the top ten. The material sequenced was blood, taken before dendritic cell vaccination. The receptor source for this set is a human donor with glioblastoma.

The rearrangement uses TRBV5-6 and TRBJ1-4; tentatively, D is TRBD1 (6 bases). The germline V gene encodes CDR1 SGHDT and CDR2 YYEEEE. Trimming removed 4 bases at V and 2 bases at J, with 12 bases between. The CDR3 is made up of 15 amino acids. CDR3 region: CASSINRATNEKLFF. The CDR3 DNA follows: TGTGCCAGCAGCATCAACAGGGCCACTAATGAAAAACTGTTTTTT. Combining the CDR3 with reference TRBV5-6 and TRBJ1-4 gives the whole variable domain DAGVTQSPTHLIKTRGQQVTLRCSPKSGHDTVSWYQQALGQGPQFIFQYYEEEERQRGNFPDRFSGHQFPNYSSELNVNALLLGDSALYLCASSINRATNEKLFFGSGTQLSVL.

This clone was observed a handful of times. The chain recombines TRBV9 with TRBJ1-4; 7 bases match TRBD1. The CDR3 totals 14 residues. The germline gives CDR1 SGDLS, CDR2 YYNGEE. Trimming at V came to 4 bases and at J to 6 bases, leaving 6 bases not matched to a gene. The CDR3: CASSPRTGYEKLFF. The CDR3 nucleotides read TGTGCCAGCAGCCCACGGACAGGTTATGAAAAACTGTTTTTT.

V and J are TRBV7-8 and TRBJ2-3; the D gene is possibly TRBD2 (6 bases). This CDR3 comprises 16 residues. CDR1 and CDR2 (germline): SGHVS, FQNEAQ. The germline V and J ends were trimmed by 3 bases and 1 base, with 14 bases remaining between them. The DNA for the CDR3 is TGTGCCAGCAGCTTTAGCGGAGTGTTTGGCACAGATACGCAGTATTTT. Its translation: CASSFSGVFGTDTQYF.

The chain couples TRBV5-6 to TRBJ1-6, with D unclear. This CDR3 is 14 amino acids long. Germline CDR1 is SGHDT and CDR2 is YYEEEE. Trimming removed 0 bases at V and 4 bases at J, with 5 bases between. This chain's CDR3 is CASSLVQYNSPLHF. The CDR3 DNA reads TGTGCCAGCAGCTTGGTACAGTATAATTCACCCCTCCACTTT.

The chain joins TRBV5-1 to TRBJ1-1; 9 nucleotides agree with TRBD1. This CDR3 region has 16 residues. V was pared by 4 bases and J by 2 bases, with 9 bases of the junction left unmatched. Germline V lookup: CDR1 SGHRS, CDR2 YFSETQ. The CDR3, as DNA: TGCGCCAGCAGCACCGCGGGACAGGGTATCAACACTGAAGCTTTCTTT. It specifies CASSTAGQGINTEAFF.

This clone was recorded only once. CDR3 sequence reads: CASSDPGQGEDTGELFF. CDR3 DNA sequence: TGTGCCAGTAGCGACCCGGGACAGGGGGAGGACACCGGGGAGCTGTTTTTT. V is TRBV19 and J is TRBJ2-2; 11 bases fit TRBD1. The CDR3 totals 17 residues. The V gene's germline CDR1 is LNHDA and CDR2 SQIVND (reference sequence). Unmatched junction bases numbered 9, after V lost 6 bases and J lost 3 bases. Combining the CDR3 with reference TRBV19 and TRBJ2-2 gives the whole variable domain DGGITQSPKYLFRKEGQNVTLSCEQNLNHDAMYWYRQDPGQGLRLIYYSQIVNDFQKGDIAEGYSVSREKKESFPLTVTSAQKNPTAFYLCASSDPGQGEDTGELFFGEGSRLTVL.

The chain is built from TRBV18 and TRBJ1-2; no firm D call. Trimming stripped 3 bases from V and 1 base from J, with 12 bases between. CDR1 and CDR2 from the germline V gene are KGHSH and LQKENI. The CDR3 spans 15 residues. The CDR3, as DNA: TGTGCCAGCTCACCGGGGTTTGGGAGTAACTATGGCTACACCTTC. Protein sequence: CASSPGFGSNYGYTF.

This sequence joins TRBV5-1 and TRBJ2-5; 7 bases match TRBD2. The germline gives CDR1 SGHRS, CDR2 YFSETQ. This CDR3 has 13 amino acids. The trim removed 4 bases at V and 5 bases at J, leaving 5 bases unmatched. Here the CDR3 reads CASSRDYRETQYF. DNA of the CDR3: TGCGCCAGCAGCCGGGACTATAGGGAGACCCAGTACTTC.

The rearrangement joins TRBV4-3 to TRBJ1-6; 10 nucleotides agree with TRBD1. This CDR3 contains 14 residues. V was clipped by 4 bases and J by 9 bases; unmatched bases: 3. Germline V gives CDR1 LGHNA, CDR2 YSLEER. The CDR3 region has the DNA TGCGCCAGCAGCCCGGGACAGGGGAGTTCACCCCTCCACTTT. Protein product: CASSPGQGSSPLHF.

V is TRBV9 and J is TRBJ2-7, with unresolved D. The germline V gene has CDR1 SGDLS and CDR2 YYNGEE. This CDR3 is built from 14 residues. V was trimmed by 0 bases and J by 2 bases, leaving 9 bases between them. This chain's CDR3 is CASSVEAGTYEQYF. The CDR3 nucleotides read TGTGCCAGCAGCGTAGAGGCAGGAACCTACGAGCAGTACTTC. Combining the CDR3 with reference TRBV9 and TRBJ2-7 gives the whole variable domain DSGVTQTPKHLITATGQRVTLRCSPRSGDLSVYWYQQSLDQGLQFLIQYYNGEERAKGNILERFSAQQFPDLHSELNLSSLELGDSALYFCASSVEAGTYEQYFGPGTRLTVT.

The genes are TRBV7-9 and TRBJ1-2; 7 positions agree with TRBD1. Germline trimming cut 4 bases from V and 2 bases from J; bases unmatched to any gene: 10. Germline CDR1 is SEHNR and CDR2 is FQNEAQ (reference sequence). This CDR3 is 16 amino acids long. This CDR3 is CASSSIDTTGNYGYTF. Here the CDR3 DNA reads TGTGCCAGCAGCTCCATAGACACGACAGGGAACTATGGCTACACCTTC.

The chain joins TRBV4-1 to TRBJ2-5; TRBD2 agrees at 8 bases. CDR1 MGHRA and CDR2 YSYEKL come from the germline V gene. CDR3 length: 17 amino acids. The trim removed 0 bases at V and 4 bases at J, leaving 10 bases unmatched. The CDR3 loop is CASSQDNPGGAGETQYF. CDR3 DNA: TGCGCCAGCAGCCAAGATAATCCGGGGGGGGCAGGAGAGACCCAGTACTTC.

This sequence joins TRBV28 and TRBJ2-5, with 10 nucleotides matching TRBD2. CDR3 length equals 16 residues. Germline-derived CDR1 and CDR2 are MDHEN and SYDVKM. V trimming: 6 bases; J trimming: 2 bases; junction bases outside the gene matches: 9. Here the CDR3 DNA reads TGTGCCAGCAGCAACTCACGGACTAGCGGACAAGAGACCCAGTACTTC. This translates into CASSNSRTSGQETQYF. Full variable domain (remainder filled in from reference TRBV28 and TRBJ2-5): DVKVTQSSRYLVKRTGEKVFLECVQDMDHENMFWYRQDPGLGLRLIYFSYDVKMKEKGDIPEGYSVSREKKERFSLILESASTNQTSMYLCASSNSRTSGQETQYFGPGTRLLVL.

This clone was seen only a few times. The chain recombines TRBV6-1 with TRBJ1-4; no clear D gene. V lost 6 bases and J lost 7, with 18 bases in between. CDR3 length: 15 amino acids. Germline CDR1 MNHNS, CDR2 SASEGT. CDR3 DNA sequence: TGTGCCAGCAGCGGCACGATCCCGGCGGGTGAAAAACTGTTTTTT. Amino acids: CASSGTIPAGEKLFF.

The chain is built from TRBV9 and TRBJ1-2; 8 positions match TRBD1. Germline V gene data show CDR1 as SGDLS and CDR2 as YYNGEE. This CDR3 has 17 amino acids. Trimming cost V 4 bases and J 1 base; bases outside gene matches: 12. Here the CDR3 reads CASSPIIRTGLNYGYTF. The CDR3 DNA follows: TGTGCCAGCAGCCCGATCATCCGGACAGGGCTTAACTATGGCTACACCTTC.

The V call is TRBV7-9, the J call TRBJ2-2; the match to TRBD2 covers 10 bases. Germline trimming cut 4 bases from V and 1 base from J; bases unmatched to any gene: 12. This CDR3 has 19 amino acids. The germline V gene encodes CDR1 SEHNR and CDR2 FQNEAQ (reference sequence). The CDR3 sequence is CASSWGISGGELNTGELFF. The CDR3 bases are TGTGCCAGCAGCTGGGGGATCAGCGGGGGGGAGCTGAACACCGGGGAGCTGTTTTTT.

This clone was picked up one time. This chain links TRBV27 with TRBJ2-7; 8 bases line up with TRBD1. The V segment lost 4 bases and the J segment 0 bases; nucleotides outside the gene matches: 5. Germline assignment: CDR1 MNHEY and CDR2 SMNVEV (reference sequence). This CDR3 is built from 15 residues. CDR3 amino acids: CASSWTGRSSYEQYF. DNA of the CDR3: TGTGCCAGCAGTTGGACAGGGAGGAGCTCCTACGAGCAGTACTTC.

The chain links TRBV6-1 to TRBJ2-7, with 8 bases fitting TRBD1. The CDR3 loop spans 18 amino acids. Trimming took 1 base from V and 1 from J; bases not matched to a gene: 12. Germline CDR1 MNHNS, CDR2 SASEGT. The CDR3, as DNA: TGTGCCAGCAGTGAAGGGCCGTCCCGGACAGGGTATTCCTACGAGCAGTACTTC. Translating gives CASSEGPSRTGYSYEQYF.

The rearrangement uses TRBV11-2 and TRBJ1-2; 9 bases fit TRBD1. CDR1 and CDR2 from the germline V gene are SGHAT and FQNNGV. The CDR3 length is 14 residues. The V gene end was trimmed by 5 bases and the J gene end by 7 bases; junction bases not matched to a gene: 8. The CDR3 bases are TGTGCCAGCAGCGACAGCGACAGGGGGGGTGGCTACACCTTC. Translated, it gives CASSDSDRGGGYTF.

The chain uses TRBV4-2 and TRBJ2-1; D is uncertain. The CDR3 spans 12 residues. Germline V gene lookup returns CDR1 LGHNA and CDR2 YNFKEQ. Trimming shortened V by 3 bases and J by 4 bases, and 4 bases separated the two germline ends. Here the CDR3 reads CASSHLYNEQFF. The DNA of the CDR3 is TGTGCCAGCAGCCACCTGTACAATGAGCAGTTCTTC.

This chain links TRBV5-6 with TRBJ2-6, with D tentatively TRBD1 (6 bases). V lost 4 bases, J lost 0 bases, and 8 bases lay in between. The CDR3 extends over 15 amino acids. The germline CDR1 and CDR2 sequences are SGHDT and YYEEEE. The CDR3 region has the DNA TGTGCCAGCAGCGTACAGGGCTCTGGGGCCAACGTCCTGACTTTC. This sequence encodes CASSVQGSGANVLTF.

The rearrangement joins TRBV29-1 to TRBJ2-5; TRBD1 is a possible D gene (5 bases). The V end lost 1 base, the J end lost 5 bases, and 14 bases lay between the germline ends. Germline V lookup: CDR1 SQVTM, CDR2 ANQGSEA. The CDR3 spans 14 residues. The CDR3 bases are TGCAGCGTTGAAGCTCCCAGGGCATGGGAGACCCAGTACTTC. This gives the protein CSVEAPRAWETQYF.

This sequence joins TRBV9 and TRBJ2-2, with 15 positions matching TRBD2. J gave up 3 bases and V 0 bases, and 12 bases lay outside the gene matches. There are 21 residues in the CDR3. Germline loops: CDR1 SGDLS, CDR2 YYNGEE. In DNA form, the CDR3 reads TGTGCCAGCAGCGTAGCCCCCCCCGGGACTAGCGGGAGGAGGTACACCGGGGAGCTGTTTTTT. Translating gives CASSVAPPGTSGRRYTGELFF.

The V and J genes are TRBV7-3 and TRBJ2-7; a weak D match, TRBD2 (6 bases). CDR3 length: 15 amino acids. V lost 5 bases and J 6 bases, leaving 20 bases between the germline ends. Germline assignment: CDR1 SGHTA and CDR2 FQGTGA. The CDR3 DNA reads TGTGCCAGCAGCCCCAACTCCCGGGACTCGGGCGAGCAGTACTTC. Translating it yields CASSPNSRDSGEQYF.